In this sample, the clone carrying this T cell receptor (beta chain) turned up a few times. Its antigen is unknown. The sample originates from a study of shared clonotypes between healthy human individuals. Study summary: The cohort comprised a couple of women and a few men. Their ages spanned 18 to 49 years. Researchers assigned three CD4 naive, three CD4 memory, two CD8 naive and one CD8 memory plate to each donor. Whole-study findings and limits: Depth of sequencing was expected to influence donor clonotype sharing.

Germline CDR1 LNHDA, CDR2 SQIVND (reference sequence). V lost 9 bases to trimming and J lost 0 bases, with 26 bases between them. There are 18 residues in the CDR3. Healthy HIV-negative adults without recent acute infections or vaccinations served as donors. The method was immunoSEQ multiplex PCR; TCRdb's version includes in-frame clones alone and lacks a portion of them. The sample lists around 1,100,000 clones; about 72% were seen once. The sample was memory CD4+ T cells from PBMCs. Noted subset: CD45RA-negative fraction. The chain recombines TRBV19 with TRBJ1-1, with D possibly matching TRBD1 (6 bases). The receptor was derived from a man younger than 30 in good health. Some clones in this sample may be carry-over from other donors' samples. CDR3 sequence (DNA): TGTGCCAGCACAAAAGGGGGAGGGACCATGCATCTGAACACTGAAGCTTTCTTT. This translates into CASTKGGGTMHLNTEAFF.